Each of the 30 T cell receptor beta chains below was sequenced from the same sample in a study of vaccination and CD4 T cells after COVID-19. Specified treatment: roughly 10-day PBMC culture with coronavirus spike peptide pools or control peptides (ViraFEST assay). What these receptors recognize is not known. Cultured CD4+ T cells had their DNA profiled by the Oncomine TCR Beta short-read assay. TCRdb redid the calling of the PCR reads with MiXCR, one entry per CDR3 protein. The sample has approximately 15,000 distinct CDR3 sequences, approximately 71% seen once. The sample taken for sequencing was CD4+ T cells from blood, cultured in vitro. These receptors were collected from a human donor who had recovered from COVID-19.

As DNA, the CDR3 is TGTGCCAGCAGCAGCCCGGGGAAGTCCTACAATGAGCAGTTCTTC. It translates to CASSSPGKSYNEQFF. This sequence joins TRBV11-3 and TRBJ2-1, with D tentatively TRBD2 (5 bases). Looked up from germline, CDR1 is SGHNT and CDR2 is YENEEA. This CDR3 is 15 amino acids long. With 5 bases removed from V and 1 base from J, the gap between germline ends came to 12 bases. Complete variable domain (other parts from reference TRBV11-3 and TRBJ2-1): EAGVVQSPRYKIIEKKQPVAFWCNPISGHNTLYWYLQNLGQGPELLIRYENEEAVDDSQLPKDRFSAERLKGVDSTLKIQPAELGDSAVYLCASSSPGKSYNEQFFGPGTRLTVL.

Here the CDR3 reads CASSSPYSNQPQHF. DNA for the CDR3: TGTGCCAGCAGTTCCCCGTATAGCAATCAGCCCCAGCATTTT. The chain is built from TRBV27 and TRBJ1-5; D not resolved. Germline V gives CDR1 MNHEY, CDR2 SMNVEV (reference sequence). The CDR3 runs to 14 residues. Deletions cut 4 bases from V and 0 bases from J, with 7 bases between.

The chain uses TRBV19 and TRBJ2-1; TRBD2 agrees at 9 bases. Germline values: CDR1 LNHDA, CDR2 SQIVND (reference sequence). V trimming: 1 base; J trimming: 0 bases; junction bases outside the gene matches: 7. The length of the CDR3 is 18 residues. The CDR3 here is CASSIGTSVPLSYNEQFF. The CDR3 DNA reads TGTGCCAGTAGTATAGGGACTAGCGTTCCGCTCTCCTACAATGAGCAGTTCTTC.

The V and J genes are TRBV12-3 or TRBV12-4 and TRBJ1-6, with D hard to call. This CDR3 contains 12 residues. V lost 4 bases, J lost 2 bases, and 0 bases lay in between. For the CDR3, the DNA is TGTGCCAGCAGTTCCTATAATTCACCCCTCCACTTT. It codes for CASSSYNSPLHF.

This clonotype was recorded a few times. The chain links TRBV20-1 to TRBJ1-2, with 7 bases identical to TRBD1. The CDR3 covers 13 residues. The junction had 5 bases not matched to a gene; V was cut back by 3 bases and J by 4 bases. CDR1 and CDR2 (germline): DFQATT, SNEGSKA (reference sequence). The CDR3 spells CSARPTGAYGYTF. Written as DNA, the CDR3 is TGCAGTGCTAGGCCCACAGGGGCCTATGGCTACACCTTC.

CDR3 in DNA: TGTGCCAGTACCCAGACTAGCGGGAGGGCCTCCTACAATGAGCAGTTCTTC. It is translated as CASTQTSGRASYNEQFF. The rearrangement uses TRBV19 and TRBJ2-1, with 14 bases identical to TRBD2. The V gene's germline CDR1 is LNHDA and CDR2 SQIVND (reference sequence). V shed 7 bases, J shed 0 bases, and the junction held 5 bases outside the gene matches. The CDR3 runs 17 residues.

CDR3 protein: CASSVSLGRGELFF. As DNA, the CDR3 is TGTGCCAGCAGTGTCTCTTTGGGTCGCGGGGAGCTGTTTTTT. The chain links TRBV6-1 to TRBJ2-2; no clear D gene. CDR3 length equals 14 residues. Germline CDR1 reads MNHNS; CDR2 reads SASEGT. The V end was cut by 4 bases, the J end by 7 bases, with 13 bases between.

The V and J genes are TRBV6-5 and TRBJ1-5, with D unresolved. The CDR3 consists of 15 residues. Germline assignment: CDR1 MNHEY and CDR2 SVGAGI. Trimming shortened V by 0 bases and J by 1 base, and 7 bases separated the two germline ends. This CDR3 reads CASSYSLNSNQPQHF. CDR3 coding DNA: TGTGCCAGCAGTTACTCGTTGAACAGCAATCAGCCCCAGCATTTT.

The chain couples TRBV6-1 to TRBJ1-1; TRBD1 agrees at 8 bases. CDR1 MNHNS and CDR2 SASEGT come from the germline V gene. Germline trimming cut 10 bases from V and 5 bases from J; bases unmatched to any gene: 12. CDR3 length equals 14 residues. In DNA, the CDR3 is TGTGCCACCCATCATCAGGGGGCTCAGACTGAAGCTTTCTTT. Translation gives CATHHQGAQTEAFF.

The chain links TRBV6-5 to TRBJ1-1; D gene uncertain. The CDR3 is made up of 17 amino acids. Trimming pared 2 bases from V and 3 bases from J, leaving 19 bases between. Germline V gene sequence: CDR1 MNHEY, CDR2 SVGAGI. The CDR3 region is CASSYGLGYRLDTEAFF. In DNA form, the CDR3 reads TGTGCCAGCAGTTACGGGTTGGGTTATAGGCTGGACACTGAAGCTTTCTTT.

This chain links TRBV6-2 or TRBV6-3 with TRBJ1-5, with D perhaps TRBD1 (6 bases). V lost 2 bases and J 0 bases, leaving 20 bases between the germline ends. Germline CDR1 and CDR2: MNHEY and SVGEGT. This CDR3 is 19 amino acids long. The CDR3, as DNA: TGTGCCAGCAGTTACCGTGGGGGCACAGGACTCTATAGCAATCAGCCCCAGCATTTT. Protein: CASSYRGGTGLYSNQPQHF.

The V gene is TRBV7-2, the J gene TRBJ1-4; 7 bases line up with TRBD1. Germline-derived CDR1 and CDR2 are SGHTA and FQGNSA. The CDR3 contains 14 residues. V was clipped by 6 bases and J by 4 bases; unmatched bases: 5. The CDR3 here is CASSSDRSNEKLFF. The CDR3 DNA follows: TGTGCCAGCAGTTCGGACAGGAGTAATGAAAAACTGTTTTTT. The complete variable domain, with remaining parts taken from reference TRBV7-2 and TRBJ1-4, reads GAGVSQSPSNKVTEKGKDVELRCDPISGHTALYWYRQSLGQGLEFLIYFQGNSAPDKSGLPSDRFSAERTGGSVSTLTIQRTQQEDSAVYLCASSSDRSNEKLFFGSGTQLSVL.

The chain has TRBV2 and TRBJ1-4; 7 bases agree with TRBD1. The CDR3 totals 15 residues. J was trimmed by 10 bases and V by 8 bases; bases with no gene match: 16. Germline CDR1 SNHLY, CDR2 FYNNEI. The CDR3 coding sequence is TGTGCCAGCGGTTCTTCAGAGACAGGGTCAGGAAAACTGTTTTTT. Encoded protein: CASGSSETGSGKLFF.

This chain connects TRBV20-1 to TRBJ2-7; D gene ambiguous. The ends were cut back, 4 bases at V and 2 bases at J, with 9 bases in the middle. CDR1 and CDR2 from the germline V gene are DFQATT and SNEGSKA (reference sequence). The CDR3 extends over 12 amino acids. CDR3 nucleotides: TGCAGTGCTAAGGGCAGCCCCTACGAGCAGTACTTC. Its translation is CSAKGSPYEQYF.

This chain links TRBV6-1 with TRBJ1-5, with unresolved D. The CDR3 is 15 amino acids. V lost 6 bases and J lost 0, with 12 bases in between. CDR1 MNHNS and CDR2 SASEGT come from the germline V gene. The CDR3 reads CASSETRYSNQPQHF. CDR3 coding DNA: TGTGCCAGCAGCGAAACCAGGTATAGCAATCAGCCCCAGCATTTT.

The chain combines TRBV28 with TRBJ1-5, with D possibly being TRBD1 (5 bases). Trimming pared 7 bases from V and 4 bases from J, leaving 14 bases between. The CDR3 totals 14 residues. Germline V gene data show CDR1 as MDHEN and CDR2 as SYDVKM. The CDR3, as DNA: TGTGCCAGCACCACTGGGGGGGTAAATCAGCCCCAGCATTTT. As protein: CASTTGGVNQPQHF.

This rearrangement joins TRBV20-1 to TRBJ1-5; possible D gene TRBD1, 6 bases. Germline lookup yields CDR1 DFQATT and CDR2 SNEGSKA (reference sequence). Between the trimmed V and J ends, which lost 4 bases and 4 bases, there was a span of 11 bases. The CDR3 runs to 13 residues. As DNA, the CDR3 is TGCAGTGCTACCGGGGGCACGAATCAGCCCCAGCATTTT. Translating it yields CSATGGTNQPQHF.

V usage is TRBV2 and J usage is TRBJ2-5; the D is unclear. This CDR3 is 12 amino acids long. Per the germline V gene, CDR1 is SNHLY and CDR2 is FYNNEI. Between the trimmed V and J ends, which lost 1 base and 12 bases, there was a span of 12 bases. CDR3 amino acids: CASSEENRHEYF. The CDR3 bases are TGTGCCAGCAGTGAAGAAAACCGCCACGAGTACTTC. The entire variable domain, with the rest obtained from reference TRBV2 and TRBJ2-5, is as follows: EPEVTQTPSHQVTQMGQEVILRCVPISNHLYFYWYRQILGQKVEFLVSFYNNEISEKSEIFDDQFSVERPDGSNFTLKIRSTKLEDSAMYFCASSEENRHEYFGPGTRLLVL.

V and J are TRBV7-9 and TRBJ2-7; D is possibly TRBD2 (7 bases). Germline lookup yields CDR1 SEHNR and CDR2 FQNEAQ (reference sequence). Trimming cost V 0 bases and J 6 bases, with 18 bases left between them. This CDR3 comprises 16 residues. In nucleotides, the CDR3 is TGTGCCAGCAGCTTAGCGCTGGTGAGGGAGGGGGGCGAGCAGTACTTC. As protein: CASSLALVREGGEQYF. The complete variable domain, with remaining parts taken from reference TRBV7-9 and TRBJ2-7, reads DTGVSQNPRHKITKRGQNVTFRCDPISEHNRLYWYRQTLGQGPEFLTYFQNEAQLEKSRLLSDRFSAERPKGSFSTLEIQRTEQGDSAMYLCASSLALVREGGEQYFGPGTRLTVT.

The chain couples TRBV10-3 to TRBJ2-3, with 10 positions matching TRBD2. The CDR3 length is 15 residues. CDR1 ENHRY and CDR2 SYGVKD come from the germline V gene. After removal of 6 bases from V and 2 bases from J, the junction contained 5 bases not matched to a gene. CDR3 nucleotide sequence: TGTGCCATCAGCCAACTAGCGGGGAACACAGATACGCAGTATTTT. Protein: CAISQLAGNTDTQYF.

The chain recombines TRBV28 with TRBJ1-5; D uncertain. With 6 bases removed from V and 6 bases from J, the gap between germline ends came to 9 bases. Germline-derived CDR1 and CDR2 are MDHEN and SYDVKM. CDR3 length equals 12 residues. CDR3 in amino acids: CASREGSQPQHF. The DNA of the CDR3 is TGTGCCAGCAGGGAGGGCAGTCAGCCCCAGCATTTT.

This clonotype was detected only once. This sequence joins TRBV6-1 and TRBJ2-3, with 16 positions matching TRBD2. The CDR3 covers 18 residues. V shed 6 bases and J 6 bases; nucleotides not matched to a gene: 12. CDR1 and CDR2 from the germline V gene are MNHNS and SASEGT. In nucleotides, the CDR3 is TGTGCCAGCAGAACCCTGGGACTAGCGGGAGGGCCGGGGGATACGCAGTATTTT. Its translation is CASRTLGLAGGPGDTQYF.

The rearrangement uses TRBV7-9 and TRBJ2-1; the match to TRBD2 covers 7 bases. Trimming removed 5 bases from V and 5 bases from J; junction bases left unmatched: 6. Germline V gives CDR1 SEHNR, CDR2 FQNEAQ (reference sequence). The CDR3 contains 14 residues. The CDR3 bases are TGTGCCAGCAGCCGCGGGGCGGGAGACAATGAGCAGTTCTTC. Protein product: CASSRGAGDNEQFF.

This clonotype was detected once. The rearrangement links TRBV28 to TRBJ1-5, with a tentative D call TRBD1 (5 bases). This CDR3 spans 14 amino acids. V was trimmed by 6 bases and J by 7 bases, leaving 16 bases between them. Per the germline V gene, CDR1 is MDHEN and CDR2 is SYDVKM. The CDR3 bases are TGTGCCAGCAGACCAACAGGTTCTGGGCAGCCCCAGCATTTT. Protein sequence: CASRPTGSGQPQHF.

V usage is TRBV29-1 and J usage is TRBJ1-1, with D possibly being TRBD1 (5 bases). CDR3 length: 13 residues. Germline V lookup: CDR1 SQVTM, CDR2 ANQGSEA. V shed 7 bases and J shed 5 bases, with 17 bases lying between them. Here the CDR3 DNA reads TGCAGCGGCGGGAGAGGGGCGGTGACTGAAGCTTTCTTT. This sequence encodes CSGGRGAVTEAFF. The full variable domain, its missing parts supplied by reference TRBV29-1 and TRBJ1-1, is SAVISQKPSRDICQRGTSLTIQCQVDSQVTMMFWYRQQPGQSLTLIATANQGSEATYESGFVIDKFPISRPNLTFSTLTVSNMSPEDSSIYLCSGGRGAVTEAFFGQGTRLTVV.

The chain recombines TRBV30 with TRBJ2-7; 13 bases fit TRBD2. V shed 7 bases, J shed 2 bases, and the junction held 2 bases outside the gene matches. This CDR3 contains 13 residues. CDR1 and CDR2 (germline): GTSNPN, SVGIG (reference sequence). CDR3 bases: TGTGCCTTCGGGACTAGCGGGACCTACGAGCAGTACTTC. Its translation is CAFGTSGTYEQYF.

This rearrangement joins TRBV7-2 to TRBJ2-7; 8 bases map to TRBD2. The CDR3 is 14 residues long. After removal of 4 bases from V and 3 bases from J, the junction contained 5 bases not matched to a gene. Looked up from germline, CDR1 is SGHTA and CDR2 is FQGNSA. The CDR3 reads CASSSTSGVYEQYF. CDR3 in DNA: TGTGCCAGCAGCTCCACTAGCGGAGTCTACGAGCAGTACTTC.

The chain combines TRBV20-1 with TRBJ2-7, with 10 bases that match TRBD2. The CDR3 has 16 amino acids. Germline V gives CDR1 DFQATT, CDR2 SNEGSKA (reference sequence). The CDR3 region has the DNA TGCAGAGGCAACATTTTAGGAACTAGCGGGATGGACGAGCAGTACTTC. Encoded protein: CRGNILGTSGMDEQYF.

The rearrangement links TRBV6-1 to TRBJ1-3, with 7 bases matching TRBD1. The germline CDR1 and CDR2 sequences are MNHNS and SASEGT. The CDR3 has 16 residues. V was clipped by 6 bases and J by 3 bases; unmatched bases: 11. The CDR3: CASRTNPTGVGNTIYF. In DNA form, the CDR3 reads TGTGCCAGCAGAACAAACCCCACAGGGGTTGGAAACACCATATATTTT.

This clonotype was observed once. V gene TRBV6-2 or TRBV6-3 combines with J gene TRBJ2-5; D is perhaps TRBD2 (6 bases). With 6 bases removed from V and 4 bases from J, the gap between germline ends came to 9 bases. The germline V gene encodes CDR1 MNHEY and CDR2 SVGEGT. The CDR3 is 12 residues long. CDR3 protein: CASSVGGETQYF. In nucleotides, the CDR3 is TGTGCCAGCAGCGTCGGGGGAGAGACCCAGTACTTC.